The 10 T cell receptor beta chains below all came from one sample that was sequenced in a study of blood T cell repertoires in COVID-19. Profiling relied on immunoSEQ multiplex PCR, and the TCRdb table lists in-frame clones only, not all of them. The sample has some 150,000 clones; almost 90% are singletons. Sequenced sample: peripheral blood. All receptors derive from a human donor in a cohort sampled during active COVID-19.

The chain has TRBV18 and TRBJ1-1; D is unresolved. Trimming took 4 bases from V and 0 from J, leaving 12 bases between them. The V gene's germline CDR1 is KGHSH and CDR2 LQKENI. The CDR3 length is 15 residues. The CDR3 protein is CASSLGVPLNTEAFF. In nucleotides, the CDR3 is TGTGCCAGCTCACTCGGGGTTCCCCTGAACACTGAAGCTTTCTTT. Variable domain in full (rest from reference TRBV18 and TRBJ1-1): NAGVMQNPRHLVRRRGQEARLRCSPMKGHSHVYWYRQLPEEGLKFMVYLQKENIIDESGMPKERFSAEFPKEGPSILRIQQVVRGDSAAYFCASSLGVPLNTEAFFGQGTRLTVV.

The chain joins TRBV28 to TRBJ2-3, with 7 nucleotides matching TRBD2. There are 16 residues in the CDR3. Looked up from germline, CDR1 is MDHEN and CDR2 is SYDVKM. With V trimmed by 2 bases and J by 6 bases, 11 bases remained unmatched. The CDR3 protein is CASSLGLGLFSDTQYF. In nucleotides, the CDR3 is TGTGCCAGCAGTTTAGGACTAGGGCTTTTCTCTGATACGCAGTATTTT.

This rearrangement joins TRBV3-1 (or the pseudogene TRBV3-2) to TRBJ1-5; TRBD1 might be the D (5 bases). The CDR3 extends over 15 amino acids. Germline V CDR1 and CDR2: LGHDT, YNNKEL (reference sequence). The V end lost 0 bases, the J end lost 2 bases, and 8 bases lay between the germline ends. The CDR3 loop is CASSQDLGGNQPQHF. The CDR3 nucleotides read TGTGCCAGCAGCCAAGATCTAGGGGGCAATCAGCCCCAGCATTTT.

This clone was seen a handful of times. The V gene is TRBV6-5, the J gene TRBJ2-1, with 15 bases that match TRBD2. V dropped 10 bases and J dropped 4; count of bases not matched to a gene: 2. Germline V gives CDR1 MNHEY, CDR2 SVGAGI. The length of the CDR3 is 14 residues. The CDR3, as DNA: TGTGCCACCGGGACTAGCGGGGGGTACAATGAGCAGTTCTTC. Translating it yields CATGTSGGYNEQFF.

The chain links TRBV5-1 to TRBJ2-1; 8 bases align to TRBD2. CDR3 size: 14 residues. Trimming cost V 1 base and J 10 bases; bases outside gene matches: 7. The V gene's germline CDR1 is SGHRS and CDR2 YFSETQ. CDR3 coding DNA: TGCGCCAGCAGCTTGACTAGCGGAGCGTCCGAGCAGTTCTTC. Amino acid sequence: CASSLTSGASEQFF.

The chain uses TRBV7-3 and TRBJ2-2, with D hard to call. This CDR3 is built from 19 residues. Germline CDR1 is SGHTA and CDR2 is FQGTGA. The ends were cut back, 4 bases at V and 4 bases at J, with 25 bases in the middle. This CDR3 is CASSSSQAPIGLSTGELFF. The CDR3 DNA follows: TGTGCCAGCAGCTCAAGTCAGGCCCCCATTGGGCTGAGCACCGGGGAGCTGTTTTTT.

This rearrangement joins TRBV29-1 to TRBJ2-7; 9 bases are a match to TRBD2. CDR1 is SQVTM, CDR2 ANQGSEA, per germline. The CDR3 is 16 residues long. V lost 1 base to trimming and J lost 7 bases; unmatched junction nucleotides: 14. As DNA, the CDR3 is TGCAGCGTTGAAGGGGGTGAGAGCGGGAGGCCTGGGGAGCAGTACTTC. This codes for CSVEGGESGRPGEQYF.

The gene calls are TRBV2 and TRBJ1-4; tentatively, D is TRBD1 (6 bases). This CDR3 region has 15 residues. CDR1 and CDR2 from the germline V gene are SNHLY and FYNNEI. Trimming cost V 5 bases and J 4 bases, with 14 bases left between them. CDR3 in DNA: TGTGCCAGCAGTCCTCCGGGAGGGGGTAATGAAAAACTGTTTTTT. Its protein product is CASSPPGGGNEKLFF.

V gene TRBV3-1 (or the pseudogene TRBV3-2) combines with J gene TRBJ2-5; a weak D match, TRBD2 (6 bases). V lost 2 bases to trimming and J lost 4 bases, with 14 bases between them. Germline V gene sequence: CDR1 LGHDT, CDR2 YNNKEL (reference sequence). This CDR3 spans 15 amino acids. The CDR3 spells CASSQKREAPETQYF. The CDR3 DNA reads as TGTGCCAGCAGCCAAAAGAGGGAGGCACCAGAGACCCAGTACTTC.

The CDR3 region is CASSQGLAGVFSGANVLTF. The CDR3 DNA reads TGCGCCAGCAGCCAAGGACTAGCGGGAGTCTTCTCTGGGGCCAACGTCCTGACTTTC. This chain links TRBV4-1 with TRBJ2-6; TRBD2 aligns across 12 bases. The germline CDR1 and CDR2 sequences are MGHRA and YSYEKL. Losses at the gene ends were 1 base for V and 0 bases for J; bases not matched to a gene: 4. The CDR3 is 19 amino acids.